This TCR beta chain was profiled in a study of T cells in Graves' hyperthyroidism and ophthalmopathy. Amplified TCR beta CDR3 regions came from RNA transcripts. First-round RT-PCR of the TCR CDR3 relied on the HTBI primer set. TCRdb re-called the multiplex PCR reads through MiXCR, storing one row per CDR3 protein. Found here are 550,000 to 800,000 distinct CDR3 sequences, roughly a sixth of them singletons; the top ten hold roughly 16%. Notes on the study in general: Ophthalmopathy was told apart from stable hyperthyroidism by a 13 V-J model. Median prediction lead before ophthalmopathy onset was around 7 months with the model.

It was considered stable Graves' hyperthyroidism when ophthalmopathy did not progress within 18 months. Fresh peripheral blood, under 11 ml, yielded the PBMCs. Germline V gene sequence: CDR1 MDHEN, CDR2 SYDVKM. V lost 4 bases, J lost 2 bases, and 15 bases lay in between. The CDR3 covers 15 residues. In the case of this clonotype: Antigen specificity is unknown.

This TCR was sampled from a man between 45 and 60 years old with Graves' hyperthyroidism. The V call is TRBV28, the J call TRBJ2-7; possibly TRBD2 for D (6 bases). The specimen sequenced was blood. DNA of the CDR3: TGTGCCAGCAGTTCCGAGGGAGCGGGTCCCTACGAGCAGTACTTC. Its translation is CASSSEGAGPYEQYF.